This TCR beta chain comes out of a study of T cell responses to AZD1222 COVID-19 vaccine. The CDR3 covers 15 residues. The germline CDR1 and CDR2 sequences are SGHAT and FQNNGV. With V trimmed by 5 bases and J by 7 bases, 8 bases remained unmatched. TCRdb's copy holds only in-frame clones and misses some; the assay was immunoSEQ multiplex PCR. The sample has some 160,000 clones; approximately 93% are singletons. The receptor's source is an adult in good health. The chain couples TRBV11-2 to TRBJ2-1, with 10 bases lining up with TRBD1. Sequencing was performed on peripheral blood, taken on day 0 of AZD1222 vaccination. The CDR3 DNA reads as TGTGCCAGCAGCCCAAGGACAGGGGGAAGGAATGAGCAGTTCTTC. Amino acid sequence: CASSPRTGGRNEQFF.